One sample yielded the 2 T cell receptor beta chains listed below, sequenced in a study of T cells after posttransplantation cyclophosphamide. The assay was immunoSEQ multiplex PCR, and TCRdb's table has in-frame clones only and misses some. The sample has tens of thousands of clones, around 94% seen once. Sequencing input: PBMCs. The receptors shown here come from a woman aged 50 to 60 in good health and a related stem cell transplant donor.

J is TRBJ1-1 and V is TRBV11-2; D unresolved. This CDR3 has 13 residues. The germline V gene encodes CDR1 SGHAT and CDR2 FQNNGV. V was cut by 3 bases and J by 0 bases, with 5 bases left in between. The CDR3 DNA reads TGTGCCAGCAGCTTTCTAATGAACACTGAAGCTTTCTTT. This translates into CASSFLMNTEAFF.

V and J are TRBV10-1 and TRBJ1-3; perhaps TRBD1 as D (5 bases). Per germline, CDR1 WNHNN and CDR2 SYGVQD (reference sequence). Trimming took 6 bases from V and 0 from J, leaving 12 bases between them. The CDR3 loop spans 15 amino acids. CDR3 in DNA: TGCGCCAGCAGACCCGACAGAGACTCTGGAAACACCATATATTTT. This gives the protein CASRPDRDSGNTIYF.